Listed here are 27 T cell receptor beta chains from one sample, sequenced in a study of T cells in women clearing cervical HPV infection. Produced via immunoSEQ multiplex PCR; TCRdb's table is partial and in-frame only. The sample is made up of about 20,000 clones, and the top ten hold over 6.5% of it. Sequencing was performed on blood buffy coat. These TCRs come from a woman aged 18 to 69 with a cervical HPV16 infection that either progressed to CIN3+ or cleared (not recorded which).

Worth noting for this clone: Read sequence stops 3 residues before the CDR3 end, and the germline J gene provides the missing end. The rearrangement links TRBV12-3 or TRBV12-4 to TRBJ2-7; D is perhaps TRBD1 (6 bases). The V and J ends lost 5 bases and 0 bases respectively, with 14 bases between them. The CDR3 loop spans 15 amino acids. CDR3 DNA (partial): TGTGCCAGCAGTGCGATAGGGGGAAGCTCCTACGAG. It is translated as CASSAIGGSSYE. From start to end, the CDR3 is CASSAIGGSSYEQYF.

A word on this clone: The read comes to an end 3 residues before the CDR3 does, leaving the germline J gene to fill in the end. The chain joins TRBV10-2 to TRBJ2-3; TRBD2 is a possible D gene (5 bases). Deletions cut 3 bases from V and 4 bases from J, with 5 bases between. CDR1 is WSHSY, CDR2 SAAADI, per germline. The CDR3 consists of 12 residues. The sequenced part of the CDR3 DNA is TGCGCCAGCAGTGAAGCGGCAGATACG. Its protein is CASSEAADT. The CDR3 in its entirety is CASSEAADTQYF.

Judged by frequency, this clone is medium-sized. Coverage ceases 3 residues before the CDR3 finishes, and the germline J gene fills in the end. V usage is TRBV19 and J usage is TRBJ2-3; 7 positions agree with TRBD1. This CDR3 region has 14 residues. The junction had 9 bases not matched to a gene; V was cut back by 5 bases and J by 7 bases. Germline CDR1 is LNHDA and CDR2 is SQIVND (reference sequence). CDR3 amino acids: CASSPGQGDHTQYF. The sequenced part of the CDR3 DNA is TGTGCCAGTAGTCCCGGGCAGGGGGACCATACG.

Regarding this clone: The CDR3 is cut off 3 residues early in the read; its end comes from the germline J gene. The chain joins TRBV19 to TRBJ2-3; 13 bases are shared with TRBD2. Looked up from germline, CDR1 is LNHDA and CDR2 is SQIVND (reference sequence). The CDR3 has 14 residues. The sequenced CDR3 bases are TGTGCCAGCCGACTAGCGGGAGGTCGGGAGACG. It specifies CASRLAGGRET. The full-length CDR3 reads as CASRLAGGRETQYF.

A word on this clone: The CDR3 extends 3 residues past the end of the read, so its final part is completed from the germline J gene. The chain employs TRBV12-3 or TRBV12-4 and TRBJ2-4, with 9 bases fitting TRBD2. The V and J ends lost 5 bases and 2 bases, in that order; junction bases with no gene match: 7. The CDR3 has 16 amino acids. The CDR3 loop is CASSPGTSFSKNIQYF. The part of the CDR3 DNA that was read is TGTGCCAGCAGTCCCGGGACTAGCTTCTCCAAAAACATT.

Regarding this clone: From the germline J gene comes the end of the CDR3, since the read stops 3 residues before it. This chain joins TRBV10-2 and TRBJ2-1, with 9 bases lining up with TRBD2. V shed 4 bases and J 3 bases; nucleotides not matched to a gene: 1. CDR3 length: 14 amino acids. Germline V gene sequence: CDR1 WSHSY, CDR2 SAAADI. This CDR3 is CASSGAGGYNEQFF. The DNA read from the CDR3 is TGCGCCAGCAGTGGAGCGGGGGGCTACAATGAG.

As concerns this clone: The CDR3 is cut off 3 residues early in the read; its end comes from the germline J gene. The chain is built from TRBV19 and TRBJ2-2; 7 bases line up with TRBD1. There are 16 residues in the CDR3. V dropped 2 bases and J dropped 1; count of bases not matched to a gene: 4. Per germline, CDR1 LNHDA and CDR2 SQIVND (reference sequence). Here the CDR3 reads CASSIRTGLNTGELFF. The part of the CDR3 DNA that was read is TGTGCCAGTAGTATAAGGACAGGATTGAACACCGGGGAG.

Comments on this clone: Read sequence stops 3 residues before the CDR3 end, and the germline J gene provides the missing end. V is TRBV7-2 and J is TRBJ2-7; 9 bases match TRBD1. With 5 bases clipped from V and 4 bases from J, the junction kept 9 bases outside the gene matches. The CDR3 has 15 residues. Germline V CDR1 and CDR2: SGHTA, FQGNSA. This CDR3 is CASSIPGTGRYEQYF. The sequenced CDR3 bases are TGTGCCAGCAGCATTCCCGGGACAGGGAGGTACGAG.

Comments on this clone: The CDR3 end falls 3 residues outside the read, so it is completed with the germline J gene. The rearrangement links TRBV19 to TRBJ2-1; D remains ambiguous. Deletions cut 5 bases from V and 9 bases from J, with 11 bases between. The germline V gene has CDR1 LNHDA and CDR2 SQIVND (reference sequence). The CDR3 is 12 residues long. The CDR3 here is CASSDLKGEQFF. The CDR3 bases that were read are TGTGCCAGTAGTGACCTTAAGGGTGAG. Full variable domain (missing parts from reference TRBV19 and TRBJ2-1): DGGITQSPKYLFRKEGQNVTLSCEQNLNHDAMYWYRQDPGQGLRLIYYSQIVNDFQKGDIAEGYSVSREKKESFPLTVTSAQKNPTAFYLCASSDLKGEQFFGPGTRLTVL.

Partial CDR3 DNA: TGTGCCAGTAGCCGGACAGGAGAGCCCTATGGT. This sequence encodes CASSRTGEPYG. The CDR3 in its entirety is CASSRTGEPYGQYF. V usage is TRBV19 and J usage is TRBJ2-4; 7 nucleotides line up with TRBD1. The sequenced fragment ends 3 residues before the CDR3 boundary, so the rest is inferred from the germline J gene. The CDR3 covers 14 residues. Germline assignment: CDR1 LNHDA and CDR2 SQIVND (reference sequence).

Measured by frequency, this clone is medium-sized. The CDR3 end falls 3 residues outside the read, so it is completed with the germline J gene. This chain links TRBV18 with TRBJ1-2; 7 bases are a match to TRBD1. V lost 5 bases to trimming and J lost 4 bases; unmatched junction nucleotides: 7. From germline, CDR1 is KGHSH and CDR2 LQKENI. The CDR3 runs to 14 residues. The CDR3 bases that were read are TGTGCCAGCTCAGCCGGGACAGAGAGCTATGGC. Encoded protein: CASSAGTESYG. The CDR3 in full is CASSAGTESYGYTF.

In regard to this clone: The read is 3 residues too short to cover the CDR3 end, so that end is filled in from the germline J gene. This chain joins TRBV6-2 or TRBV6-3 and TRBJ1-5; 7 nucleotides agree with TRBD1. After removal of 4 bases from V and 6 bases from J, the junction contained 6 bases not matched to a gene. Germline CDR1 is MNHEY and CDR2 is SVGEGT. This CDR3 has 14 amino acids. The CDR3 spells CASSSGTVGQPQHF. CDR3 DNA, as far as it was read: TGTGCCAGCAGTTCCGGGACAGTCGGTCAGCCC.

Regarding this clone: Sequencing ends 3 residues short of the CDR3 end; the germline J gene provides the rest. The chain uses TRBV20-1 and TRBJ2-3, with TRBD2 identical over 8 bases. The CDR3 contains 12 residues. Germline assignment: CDR1 DFQATT and CDR2 SNEGSKA (reference sequence). The covered CDR3 bases are TGCAGTGCCCCGAGCGGGGGAGGGACG. Translation: CSAPSGGGT. The CDR3 reads in full as CSAPSGGGTQYF.

Note on this clone: Read coverage stops 3 residues before the CDR3 terminus; the germline J gene supplies the remainder. This chain connects TRBV12-3 or TRBV12-4 to TRBJ2-7; 9 bases line up with TRBD1. V was clipped by 5 bases and J by 2 bases; unmatched bases: 7. The CDR3 runs to 15 residues. CDR3 DNA, as far as it was read: TGTGCCAGCAGTCGGCCGGGACAGGGCGCCTACGAG. The encoded protein is CASSRPGQGAYE. The whole CDR3 protein is CASSRPGQGAYEQYF.

As for this clone: The read stops 3 residues short of the end of the CDR3; the missing end is completed from the germline J gene. This sequence joins TRBV6-2 or TRBV6-3 and TRBJ1-5; a possible D gene is TRBD1 (6 bases). V lost 2 bases and J lost 5, with 16 bases in between. Germline CDR1 is MNHEY and CDR2 is SVGEGT. The CDR3 loop spans 16 amino acids. The CDR3 loop is CASSYTWTDVDQPQHF. Partial CDR3 DNA: TGTGCCAGCAGTTACACTTGGACAGACGTTGATCAGCCC.

A note on this clone: The read ends 3 residues before the CDR3 terminus; that terminus is restored from the germline J gene. The V gene is TRBV7-9, the J gene TRBJ1-2; D is ambiguous. Germline V CDR1 and CDR2: SEHNR, FQNEAQ (reference sequence). The CDR3 is 14 amino acids. The covered CDR3 bases are TGTGCCAGCAGCCCAACTAGCTCCTACAATGAC. Residues: CASSPTSSYND. The CDR3 as a whole reads CASSPTSSYNDYTF.

As for this clone: The read halts 3 residues ahead of the CDR3 end, with the missing end drawn from the germline J gene. The V gene is TRBV10-3, the J gene TRBJ2-2; D remains unclear. The CDR3 runs to 13 residues. The germline CDR1 and CDR2 sequences are ENHRY and SYGVKD. Trimming took off 6 bases at V and 5 bases at J, with 10 bases between the two ends. The covered CDR3 bases are TGTGCCATCAGGCAGACTCCGACCGGGGAG. Its translation is CAIRQTPTGE. In full, the CDR3 is CAIRQTPTGELFF.

Comment on this clone: The sequence runs out 3 residues before the end of the CDR3; the remainder is reconstructed from the germline J gene. The chain recombines TRBV18 with TRBJ1-1; no clear D gene. Germline CDR1 is KGHSH and CDR2 is LQKENI. CDR3 length: 13 residues. The CDR3 sequence is CASSPGHQETAFF. The CDR3 DNA, read in part, is TGTGCCAGCTCACCAGGGCACCAAGAGACA.

Remarks on this clone: The CDR3 end falls 3 residues outside the read, so it is completed with the germline J gene. The gene calls are TRBV19 and TRBJ1-2; no reliable D call. The CDR3 spans 13 residues. Looked up from germline, CDR1 is LNHDA and CDR2 is SQIVND (reference sequence). The part of the CDR3 DNA that was read is TGTGCCAGTAGTAGCGGGAGTTACAATGAC. Encoded protein: CASSSGSYND. The entire CDR3 protein is CASSSGSYNDYTF.

Concerning this clone: The read comes to an end 3 residues before the CDR3 does, leaving the germline J gene to fill in the end. This chain connects TRBV6-4 to TRBJ2-1; D not certain. The CDR3 is made up of 14 amino acids. Germline V gives CDR1 MRHNA, CDR2 SNTAGT. V dropped 3 bases and J dropped 9 bases, with 15 bases sitting between them. CDR3 sequence reads: CASSDSLGPIEQFF. CDR3 bases read: TGTGCCAGCAGTGATTCTCTAGGCCCAATTGAG.

With respect to this clone: The CDR3 end falls 3 residues outside the read, so it is completed with the germline J gene. The genes are TRBV20-1 and TRBJ2-7, with TRBD1 identical over 8 bases. Per the germline V gene, CDR1 is DFQATT and CDR2 is SNEGSKA (reference sequence). The CDR3 length is 15 residues. The trim removed 1 base at V and 2 bases at J, leaving 7 bases unmatched. The DNA read from the CDR3 is TGCAGTGCTAGAGCACAGACAGGGGTCGCCTACGAG. Protein sequence: CSARAQTGVAYE. The whole CDR3 sequence is CSARAQTGVAYEQYF.

Remarks on this clone: The CDR3 extends 3 residues past the end of the read, so its final part is completed from the germline J gene. V usage is TRBV29-1 and J usage is TRBJ1-5; D might be TRBD1 (6 bases). V dropped 8 bases and J dropped 0 bases, with 17 bases sitting between them. Germline V gene data show CDR1 as SQVTM and CDR2 as ANQGSEA. The CDR3 is 15 residues long. CDR3 amino acids: CSLDREERSNQPQHF. CDR3 DNA, as far as it was read: TGCAGCCTGGACAGAGAAGAACGTAGCAATCAGCCC.

With regard to this clone: The read terminates 3 residues before the CDR3 end, so the remaining end is supplied by the germline J gene. The genes are TRBV7-3 and TRBJ2-2; D is possibly TRBD2 (5 bases). Germline CDR1 and CDR2: SGHTA and FQGTGA. The CDR3 runs 15 residues. Trimming removed 2 bases at V and 0 bases at J, with 7 bases between. The CDR3 loop is CASSLLGANTGELFF. The part of the CDR3 DNA that was read is TGTGCCAGCAGCTTACTCGGGGCGAACACCGGGGAG.

Concerning this clone: Coverage ceases 3 residues before the CDR3 finishes, and the germline J gene fills in the end. This chain joins TRBV19 and TRBJ1-2, with 9 bases fitting TRBD1. Germline CDR1 and CDR2: LNHDA and SQIVND (reference sequence). This CDR3 contains 14 residues. The sequenced CDR3 bases are TGTGCCAGTAGTATGAGCCGGGACAGGGATACC. Translated, it gives CASSMSRDRDT. The whole CDR3 sequence reads CASSMSRDRDTYTF. Filled out from reference TRBV19 and TRBJ1-2, the complete variable domain reads DGGITQSPKYLFRKEGQNVTLSCEQNLNHDAMYWYRQDPGQGLRLIYYSQIVNDFQKGDIAEGYSVSREKKESFPLTVTSAQKNPTAFYLCASSMSRDRDTYTFGSGTRLTVV.

Regarding this clone: The read is 3 residues too short to cover the CDR3 end, so that end is filled in from the germline J gene. This chain uses TRBV7-4 with TRBJ1-1; D might be TRBD1 (6 bases). In germline, CDR1 is SGHVT, CDR2 SQSDAQ. CDR3 length: 15 amino acids. The CDR3 here is CASIPGLAGQETAFF. The CDR3 DNA, read in part, is TGTGCCAGCATCCCGGGACTAGCGGGACAAGAGACA.

Comments on this clone: The read finishes 3 residues shy of the CDR3 end, and the germline J gene is used to complete it. The chain carries TRBV7-8 and TRBJ2-2, with D hard to call. Looked up from germline, CDR1 is SGHVS and CDR2 is FQNEAQ. Trimming cost V 5 bases and J 1 base, with 8 bases left between them. This CDR3 has 14 residues. The covered CDR3 bases are TGTGCCAGCAGCCTCCTTCTGAACACCGGGGAG. This codes for CASSLLLNTGE. The full CDR3 protein is CASSLLLNTGELFF.

A note on this clone: The read ends 3 residues shy of where the CDR3 ends; the end is completed using the germline J gene. The V and J genes are TRBV10-3 and TRBJ2-5, with a possible D match to TRBD2 (6 bases). Germline V lookup: CDR1 ENHRY, CDR2 SYGVKD. CDR3 size: 14 residues. With 6 bases removed from V and 4 bases from J, the gap between germline ends came to 15 bases. This CDR3 reads CAIRGTATGETQYF. CDR3 DNA (partial): TGTGCCATCAGAGGGACTGCAACGGGAGAGACC.